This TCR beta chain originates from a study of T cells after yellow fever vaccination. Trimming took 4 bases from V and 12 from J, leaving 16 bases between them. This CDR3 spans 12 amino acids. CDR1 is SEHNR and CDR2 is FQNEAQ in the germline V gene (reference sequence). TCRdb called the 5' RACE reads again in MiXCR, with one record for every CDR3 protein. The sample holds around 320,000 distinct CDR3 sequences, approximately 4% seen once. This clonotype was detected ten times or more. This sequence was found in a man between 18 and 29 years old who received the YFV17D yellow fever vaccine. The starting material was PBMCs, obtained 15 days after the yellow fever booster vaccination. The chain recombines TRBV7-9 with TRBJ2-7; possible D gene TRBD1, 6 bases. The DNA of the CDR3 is TGTGCCAGCAGCTCAGCGACAGGCGAGGGGTACTTC. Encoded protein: CASSSATGEGYF.